Listed below are T cell receptor beta chains from one sample, sequenced in a study of cytomegalovirus exposure and HLA in healthy donors. This table comes from immunoSEQ multiplex PCR, and its TCRdb copy is limited to in-frame clones, with some not included. The data show around 140,000 clones, roughly 78% seen once. Sequenced material: PBMCs. The receptors were gathered from a female donor in good health and CMV-seronegative. Both conserved end residues are part of each CDR3. D genes are given only for firm matches. Clone size, where shown, is once, few, many, or a class for clones that have expanded.

CDR3nt	CDR3aa	v_gene	j_gene	abundance	d_gene
TGCGCCAGCAGCTTGGGGACACTTACCCAAGAGACCCAGTACTTC	CASSLGTLTQETQYF	TRBV5-1	TRBJ2-5	-	-
TGTGCCAGCCGAACACTAGTCGGTAGAGGCAATGAGCAGTTCTTC	CASRTLVGRGNEQFF	TRBV6-1	TRBJ2-1	-	-
TGCGCCAGCAGCTTGGGGGTCGGGGGGCTTCAAGATACGCAGTATTTT	CASSLGVGGLQDTQYF	TRBV5-1	TRBJ2-3	-	-
TGTGCCAGCAGCCAAGATTTGGGCAGGACTAACACCGGGGAGCTGTTTTTT	CASSQDLGRTNTGELFF	TRBV4-2	TRBJ2-2	-	-
TGTGCCTCGGCCGGATTAGCGGTCTCAGATACGCAGTATTTT	CASAGLAVSDTQYF	TRBV30	TRBJ2-3	-	-
TGTGCCAGCTCCCTCACGGGTCAGCCCCAGCATTTT	CASSLTGQPQHF	TRBV27	TRBJ1-5	-	-
TGTGCCAGCAGCCTCGCCCCGGGGGGAGGGGTGAGCACTGAAGCTTTCTTT	CASSLAPGGGVSTEAFF	TRBV5-4	TRBJ1-1	-	-
TGTGCCAGCAGTTACTCGGGCGGGAGTGGGACCGGGGAGCTGTTTTTT	CASSYSGGSGTGELFF	TRBV6-5	TRBJ2-2	-	TRBD2
TGTGCCAGTAGTCCCATGGGCTGGAACGGGGAGCTGTTTTTT	CASSPMGWNGELFF	TRBV19	TRBJ2-2	-	-
TGTGCCAGCAGCCCCCTCTGGGAGAGCGGAAAGAACGAGCAGTACTTC	CASSPLWESGKNEQYF	TRBV11-1	TRBJ2-7	-	-
TGCGCCAGCAGCCAAGTTACCGCCGGGACAGGGGGCTACGAGCAGTACTTC	CASSQVTAGTGGYEQYF	TRBV4-1	TRBJ2-7	-	TRBD1
TGTGCCAGCTCCGGTGGGGGGTATGTTGCTGAAGCTTTCTTT	CASSGGGYVAEAFF	TRBV27	TRBJ1-1	few	-
TGCGCCAGCAGCCAAGGATTTAGCGGGAGGAGACTTTCCAATGAGCAGTTCTTC	CASSQGFSGRRLSNEQFF	TRBV4-1	TRBJ2-1	-	TRBD2
TGTGCCTGGAGTAAGAGGCGGAACACTGAAGCTTTCTTT	CAWSKRRNTEAFF	TRBV30	TRBJ1-1	-	-
TGTGCCAGCAGCTTAGGCGTCGGAGGGCGCAGGGAGCTGTTTTTT	CASSLGVGGRRELFF	TRBV7-8	TRBJ2-2	-	-
TGTGCCAGCAGTTTAAATAGTTTAGGGACAGCTTATAGCAATCAGCCCCAGCATTTT	CASSLNSLGTAYSNQPQHF	TRBV28	TRBJ1-5	-	TRBD1
TGCGCCAGCAGCTGGCAACGACAGTCTTACAATGAGCAGTTCTTC	CASSWQRQSYNEQFF	TRBV5-1	TRBJ2-1	-	-